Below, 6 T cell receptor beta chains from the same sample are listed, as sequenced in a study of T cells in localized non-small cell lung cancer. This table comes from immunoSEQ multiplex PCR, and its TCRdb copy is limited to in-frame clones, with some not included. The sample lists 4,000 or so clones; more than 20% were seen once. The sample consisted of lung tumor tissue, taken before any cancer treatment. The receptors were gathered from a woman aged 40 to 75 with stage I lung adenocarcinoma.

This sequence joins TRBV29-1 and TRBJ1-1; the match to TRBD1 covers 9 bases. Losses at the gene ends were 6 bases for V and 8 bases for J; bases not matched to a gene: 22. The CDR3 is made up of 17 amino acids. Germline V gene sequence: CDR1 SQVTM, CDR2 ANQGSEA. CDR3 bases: TGCAGCGTACGGACAGGGGAGGCTTATGAACACTTGGGGGAAGCTTTCTTT. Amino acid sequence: CSVRTGEAYEHLGEAFF.

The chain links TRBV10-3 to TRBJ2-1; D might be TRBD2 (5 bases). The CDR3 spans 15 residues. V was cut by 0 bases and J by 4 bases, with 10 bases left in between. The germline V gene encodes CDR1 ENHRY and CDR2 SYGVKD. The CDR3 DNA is TGTGCCATCAGTGAGTCGTTTAGCGAATACAATGAGCAGTTCTTC. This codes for CAISESFSEYNEQFF.

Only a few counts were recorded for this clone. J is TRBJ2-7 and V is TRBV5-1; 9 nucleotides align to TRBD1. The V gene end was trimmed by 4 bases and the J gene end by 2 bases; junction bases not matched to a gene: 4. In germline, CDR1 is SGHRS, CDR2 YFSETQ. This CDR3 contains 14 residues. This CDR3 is CASSQWTGAYEQYF. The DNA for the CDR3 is TGCGCCAGCAGCCAATGGACAGGGGCCTACGAGCAGTACTTC.

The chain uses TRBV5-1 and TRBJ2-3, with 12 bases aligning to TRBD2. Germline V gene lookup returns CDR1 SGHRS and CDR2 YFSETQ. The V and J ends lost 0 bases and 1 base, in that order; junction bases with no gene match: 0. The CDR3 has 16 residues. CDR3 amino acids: CASSLGLAGGTDTQYF. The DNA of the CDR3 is TGCGCCAGCAGCTTGGGACTAGCGGGGGGCACAGATACGCAGTATTTT.

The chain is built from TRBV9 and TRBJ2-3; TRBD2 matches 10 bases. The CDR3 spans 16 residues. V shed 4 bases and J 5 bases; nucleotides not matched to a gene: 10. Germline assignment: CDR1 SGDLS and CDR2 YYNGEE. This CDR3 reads CASSTPKRGGLDTQYF. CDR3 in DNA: TGTGCCAGCAGCACCCCCAAGCGGGGGGGGTTAGATACGCAGTATTTT. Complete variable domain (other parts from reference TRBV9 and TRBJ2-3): DSGVTQTPKHLITATGQRVTLRCSPRSGDLSVYWYQQSLDQGLQFLIQYYNGEERAKGNILERFSAQQFPDLHSELNLSSLELGDSALYFCASSTPKRGGLDTQYFGPGTRLTVL.

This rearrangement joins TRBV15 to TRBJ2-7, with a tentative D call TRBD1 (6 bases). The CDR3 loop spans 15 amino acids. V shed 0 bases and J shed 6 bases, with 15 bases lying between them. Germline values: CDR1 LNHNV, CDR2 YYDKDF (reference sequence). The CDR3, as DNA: TGTGCCACCAGCAGAGATCTTGCAGGGGCAGGCGAGCAGTACTTC. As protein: CATSRDLAGAGEQYF.